These 24 T cell receptor beta chains were sequenced from one sample in a study of Ad26.COV2.S vaccination and SARS-CoV-2 variants (dated by TCRdb to the early 2020s). Taken with the paper, the label for treatment or condition translates to: 15 to 20 received Ad26.COV2.S at low or high dose, single or two shots; several received placebo; per-sample allocation not given. For vaccine and placebo recipients, repertoires were sequenced using samples collected on day 63 after the first injection. Library prep was done by the immunoSEQ multiplex PCR assay. The table was pulled from immuneACCESS by TCRdb, which kept in-frame rearrangements only. Such tables lose some clones; where checked, under half of the loss comes from unresolved V genes, and the rest has no known cause. Here the sample has fewer than 300,000 clones; around 87% occur a single time. The top ten clonotypes cover roughly 3.5% of the sample.

The sample was peripheral blood, taken in a trial of Ad26.COV2.S vaccine versus placebo. The source of these receptors is a person aged 18 to 59 who received the Ad26.COV2.S COVID-19 vaccine or a placebo.

This chain uses TRBV5-8 with TRBJ1-6; D gene unclear. The V and J ends lost 2 bases and 7 bases respectively, with 4 bases between them. The V gene's germline CDR1 is SGHTS and CDR2 YDEGEE. This CDR3 has 12 amino acids. CDR3 in DNA: TGTGCCAGCAGCTTTCTGAATTCACCCCTCCACTTT. It yields the protein CASSFLNSPLHF.

The rearrangement links TRBV5-1 to TRBJ2-5; 14 bases are a match to TRBD2. The CDR3 runs to 15 residues. V was pared by 4 bases and J by 5 bases, with 4 bases of the junction left unmatched. The V gene's germline CDR1 is SGHRS and CDR2 YFSETQ. CDR3 nucleotide sequence: TGCGCCAGCAGCATGACTAGCGGGAGGGAGGAGACCCAGTACTTC. Amino acids: CASSMTSGREETQYF.

The chain recombines TRBV18 with TRBJ2-2; 7 bases are a match to TRBD1. V gave up 0 bases and J gave up 5 bases; unmatched junction bases: 3. The CDR3 is made up of 15 amino acids. CDR1 KGHSH and CDR2 LQKENI come from the germline V gene. The CDR3 sequence: CASSPPGQSTGELFF. DNA for the CDR3: TGTGCCAGCTCACCACCGGGACAGAGTACCGGGGAGCTGTTTTTT.

This chain links TRBV7-7 with TRBJ2-2; 7 bases line up with TRBD1. The CDR3 consists of 14 residues. Germline CDR1 SSHAT, CDR2 FNYEAQ (reference sequence). The V segment lost 4 bases and the J segment 8 bases; nucleotides outside the gene matches: 7. The CDR3 DNA follows: TGTGCCAGCAGCTCGACAGGGAACCGGGGGGAGCTGTTTTTT. Protein sequence: CASSSTGNRGELFF.

This chain links TRBV18 with TRBJ1-2; 8 bases agree with TRBD1. The germline V gene encodes CDR1 KGHSH and CDR2 LQKENI. The J segment lost 0 bases and the V segment lost 3 bases, leaving 9 bases of the junction unmatched. This CDR3 is 17 amino acids long. The CDR3 reads CASSPQTPGQANYGYTF. The CDR3 nucleotides are TGTGCCAGCTCACCCCAAACCCCGGGACAGGCTAACTATGGCTACACCTTC.

This sequence joins TRBV11-2 and TRBJ2-1; D remains unclear. The ends were cut back, 5 bases at V and 1 base at J, with 12 bases in the middle. The CDR3 runs 15 residues. Germline V CDR1 and CDR2: SGHAT, FQNNGV. The CDR3 is CASSLPAGSYNEQFF. In nucleotides, the CDR3 is TGTGCCAGCAGCCTGCCTGCCGGATCCTACAATGAGCAGTTCTTC.

The CDR3 DNA sequence: TGCGCCAGCAGCTTGGTTACGGGAATGGATACGCAGTATTTT. Residues: CASSLVTGMDTQYF. The chain joins TRBV5-1 to TRBJ2-3; possible D gene TRBD2, 5 bases. This CDR3 spans 14 amino acids. Trimming shortened V by 0 bases and J by 6 bases, and 11 bases separated the two germline ends. Germline CDR1 reads SGHRS; CDR2 reads YFSETQ.

The chain carries TRBV4-1 and TRBJ2-3; possible D gene TRBD1, 6 bases. The V gene lost 6 bases and the J gene lost 0 bases, with 19 bases spanning the gap. Germline lookup yields CDR1 MGHRA and CDR2 YSYEKL. This CDR3 is 17 amino acids long. CDR3 sequence: CASRRNSGHTSTDTQYF. The CDR3 nucleotides read TGCGCCAGCAGACGGAACTCGGGACATACTAGCACAGATACGCAGTATTTT.

The chain couples TRBV2 to TRBJ2-1, with TRBD2 identical over 7 bases. The CDR3 sequence is 16 residues long. The V and J ends lost 6 bases and 0 bases, in that order; junction bases with no gene match: 8. The germline gives CDR1 SNHLY, CDR2 FYNNEI. The chain's CDR3 is CASSPRLAVSYNEQFF. CDR3 sequence (DNA): TGTGCCAGCAGCCCACGGCTAGCGGTCTCCTACAATGAGCAGTTCTTC.

This clone was seen only a few times. The chain recombines TRBV10-3 with TRBJ2-1; D unresolved. Trimming stripped 5 bases from V and 5 bases from J, with 7 bases between. Germline V gene sequence: CDR1 ENHRY, CDR2 SYGVKD. This CDR3 region has 12 residues. The CDR3, as DNA: TGTGCCATCAGTACGACCGACAATGAGCAGTTCTTC. Protein sequence: CAISTTDNEQFF.

V and J are TRBV3-1 (or the pseudogene TRBV3-2) and TRBJ2-3; 8 nucleotides align to TRBD1. Germline V gene sequence: CDR1 LGHDT, CDR2 YNNKEL (reference sequence). This CDR3 is 17 amino acids long. V trimming: 1 base; J trimming: 1 base; junction bases outside the gene matches: 7. The CDR3 nucleotides read TGTGCCAGCAGCCAAGGAATCAGGGGACAGGGCACAGATACGCAGTATTTT. This gives the protein CASSQGIRGQGTDTQYF.

The chain carries TRBV12-3 or TRBV12-4 and TRBJ2-7; D is undetermined. V lost 5 bases, J lost 2 bases, and 7 bases lay in between. This CDR3 spans 12 amino acids. The CDR3 coding sequence is TGTGCCAGCAGTAAAAAGCCCTACGAGCAGTACTTC. Amino acid sequence: CASSKKPYEQYF.

The CDR3: CASSLGGLVEKLFF. DNA of the CDR3: TGTGCCAGCAGCTTAGGGGGGTTGGTTGAAAAACTGTTTTTT. The chain employs TRBV7-2 and TRBJ1-4; D is possibly TRBD1 (5 bases). Trimming pared 1 base from V and 7 bases from J, leaving 10 bases between. Germline V lookup: CDR1 SGHTA, CDR2 FQGNSA. This CDR3 comprises 14 residues.

This clone was seen only once. This CDR3 is CATGQGKFSGYYGYTF. The DNA of the CDR3 is TGTGCCACCGGACAGGGGAAATTTTCGGGCTACTATGGCTACACCTTC. This chain joins TRBV19 and TRBJ1-2; 9 bases are shared with TRBD1. Per the germline V gene, CDR1 is LNHDA and CDR2 is SQIVND (reference sequence). V lost 10 bases to trimming and J lost 3 bases; unmatched junction nucleotides: 15. The CDR3 has 16 residues.

The chain links TRBV6-4 to TRBJ1-5; D is possibly TRBD1 (6 bases). In germline, CDR1 is MRHNA, CDR2 SNTAGT. This CDR3 is built from 14 residues. The germline V and J ends were trimmed by 10 bases and 3 bases, with 16 bases remaining between them. This chain's CDR3 is CATPKGGFNQPQHF. CDR3 sequence (DNA): TGTGCCACCCCCAAAGGGGGATTCAATCAGCCCCAGCATTTT.

The chain combines TRBV5-6 with TRBJ1-2; D unresolved. Between the trimmed V and J ends, which lost 2 bases and 4 bases, there was a span of 9 bases. Germline V gene data show CDR1 as SGHDT and CDR2 as YYEEEE. The CDR3 covers 13 residues. Here the CDR3 DNA reads TGTGCCAGCAGCTTAGAATCCGTCTATGGCTACACCTTC. Amino acids: CASSLESVYGYTF.

The chain is built from TRBV6-5 and TRBJ1-1; unclear D gene. The germline V and J ends were trimmed by 5 bases and 1 base, with 11 bases remaining between them. This CDR3 spans 14 amino acids. Germline CDR1 and CDR2: MNHEY and SVGAGI. CDR3 amino acids: CASSLKWENTEAFF. In nucleotides, the CDR3 is TGTGCCAGCAGTCTGAAGTGGGAGAACACTGAAGCTTTCTTT.

The chain has TRBV13 and TRBJ2-1; 8 nucleotides match TRBD2. Germline V gives CDR1 PRHDT, CDR2 FYEKMQ (reference sequence). This CDR3 region has 15 residues. Losses at the gene ends were 2 bases for V and 10 bases for J; bases not matched to a gene: 10. The CDR3 spells CASSLIGREGEEQFF. The CDR3 DNA reads as TGTGCCAGCAGCTTAATCGGGAGGGAGGGGGAGGAGCAGTTCTTC.

The rearrangement links TRBV9 to TRBJ2-7, with unresolved D. There are 16 residues in the CDR3. V was pared by 4 bases and J by 0 bases, with 17 bases between. CDR1 is SGDLS, CDR2 YYNGEE, per germline. CDR3 coding DNA: TGTGCCAGCAGCCGCACGTTTGAACTGAGCTCCTACGAGCAGTACTTC. Translated: CASSRTFELSSYEQYF.

This clone was observed once. At one of its ends the junction is not consistent with the germline gene, which may arise from a read error. The V call is TRBV9, the J call TRBJ1-2; D ambiguous. Germline V gives CDR1 SGDLS, CDR2 YYNGEE. The CDR3 sequence is 12 residues long. In DNA form, the CDR3 reads TGTGCCAGCAGTTCGCCCCCCTCAACCTTAGCCTTC. Residues: CASSSPPSTLAF.

Here the CDR3 DNA reads TGTGCCACCAGAAAGGGACAGGGGACTAACTATGGCTACACCTTC. Its translation is CATRKGQGTNYGYTF. V usage is TRBV19 and J usage is TRBJ1-2; 10 bases are shared with TRBD1. The V and J ends lost 10 bases and 0 bases, in that order; junction bases with no gene match: 8. The CDR3 consists of 15 residues. Germline lookup yields CDR1 LNHDA and CDR2 SQIVND (reference sequence).

The CDR3 DNA reads TGTGCCAGCAGTGGTCGACGTACGGGAGGAAACACCATATATTTT. Protein product: CASSGRRTGGNTIYF. The chain carries TRBV2 and TRBJ1-3, with D hard to call. V gave up 4 bases and J gave up 4 bases, with 14 bases separating them. CDR3 length: 15 residues. Per germline, CDR1 SNHLY and CDR2 FYNNEI.

The chain combines TRBV18 with TRBJ2-2, with 10 bases lining up with TRBD1. Per the germline V gene, CDR1 is KGHSH and CDR2 is LQKENI. V was pared by 1 base and J by 4 bases, with 3 bases of the junction left unmatched. The CDR3 covers 16 residues. The CDR3 DNA is TGTGCCAGCTCACCACAAGGACAGGGGGTCACCGGGGAGCTGTTTTTT. Its protein product is CASSPQGQGVTGELFF.

This chain links TRBV14 with TRBJ1-2, with 10 bases fitting TRBD1. This CDR3 is built from 14 residues. The V gene end was trimmed by 4 bases and the J gene end by 6 bases; junction bases not matched to a gene: 5. Germline V CDR1 and CDR2: SGHDN, FVKESK. The CDR3 here is CASSRDRGRDGYTF. The CDR3 bases are TGTGCCAGCAGCCGTGACAGGGGGCGCGATGGCTACACCTTC.